This T cell receptor (beta chain) was profiled in a study of control samples from healthy donors and cancer patients. V dropped 4 bases and J dropped 5; count of bases not matched to a gene: 6. The germline V gene has CDR1 SQVTM and CDR2 ANQGSEA. This CDR3 is 13 amino acids long. Using immunoSEQ multiplex PCR, the repertoire was profiled, and TCRdb retains in-frame clones only, with some absent. Counted here are about 51,000 clones, 80% occurring once; the ten biggest clones make up around 10%. What was sequenced was blood. The source is a man aged 65-85 years in good health. The V gene is TRBV29-1, the J gene TRBJ2-7; TRBD1 matches 9 bases. CDR3 DNA sequence: TGCAGCGTTGTGGGGACAGGGCTCGACGAGCAGTACTTC. Encoded protein: CSVVGTGLDEQYF.